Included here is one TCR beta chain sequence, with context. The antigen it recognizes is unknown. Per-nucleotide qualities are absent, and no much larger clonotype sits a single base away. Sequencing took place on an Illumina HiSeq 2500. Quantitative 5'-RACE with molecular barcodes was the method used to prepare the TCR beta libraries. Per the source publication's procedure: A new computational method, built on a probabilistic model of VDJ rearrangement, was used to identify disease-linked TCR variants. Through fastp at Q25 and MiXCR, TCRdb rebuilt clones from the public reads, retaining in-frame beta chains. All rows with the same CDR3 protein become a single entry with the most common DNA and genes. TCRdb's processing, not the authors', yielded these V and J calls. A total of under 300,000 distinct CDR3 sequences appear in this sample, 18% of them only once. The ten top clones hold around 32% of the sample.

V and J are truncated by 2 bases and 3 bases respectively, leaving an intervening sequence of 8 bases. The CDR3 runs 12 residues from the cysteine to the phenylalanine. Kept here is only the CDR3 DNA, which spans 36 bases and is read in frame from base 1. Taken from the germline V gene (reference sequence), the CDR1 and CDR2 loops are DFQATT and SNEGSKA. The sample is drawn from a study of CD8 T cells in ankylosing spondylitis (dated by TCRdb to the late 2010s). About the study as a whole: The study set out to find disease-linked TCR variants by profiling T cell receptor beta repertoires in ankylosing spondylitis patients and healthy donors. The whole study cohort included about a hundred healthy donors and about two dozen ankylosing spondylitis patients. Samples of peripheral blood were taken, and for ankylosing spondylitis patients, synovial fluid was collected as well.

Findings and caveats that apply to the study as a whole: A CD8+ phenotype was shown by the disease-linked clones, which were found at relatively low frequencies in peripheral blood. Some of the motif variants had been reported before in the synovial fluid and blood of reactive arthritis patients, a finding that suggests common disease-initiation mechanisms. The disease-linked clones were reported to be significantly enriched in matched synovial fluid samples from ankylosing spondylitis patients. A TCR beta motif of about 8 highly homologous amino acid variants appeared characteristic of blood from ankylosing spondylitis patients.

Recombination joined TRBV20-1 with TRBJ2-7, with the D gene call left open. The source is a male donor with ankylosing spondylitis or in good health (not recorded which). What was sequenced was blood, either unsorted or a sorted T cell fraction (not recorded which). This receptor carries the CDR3 CSARYEGYEQYF. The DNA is TGCAGTGCTAGATATGAAGGCTACGAGCAGTACTTC.